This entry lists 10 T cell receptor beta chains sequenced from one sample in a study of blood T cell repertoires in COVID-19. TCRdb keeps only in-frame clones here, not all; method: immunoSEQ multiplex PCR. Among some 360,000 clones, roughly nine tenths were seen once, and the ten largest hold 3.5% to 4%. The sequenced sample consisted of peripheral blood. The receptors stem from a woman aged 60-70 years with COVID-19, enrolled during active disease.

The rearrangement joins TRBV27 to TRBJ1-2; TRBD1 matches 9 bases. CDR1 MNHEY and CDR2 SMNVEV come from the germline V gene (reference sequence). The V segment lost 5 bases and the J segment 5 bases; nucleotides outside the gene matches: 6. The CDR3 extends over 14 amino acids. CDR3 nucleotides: TGTGCCAGCAGTCCGACAGGGGGGTGGTATGGCTACACCTTC. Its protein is CASSPTGGWYGYTF.

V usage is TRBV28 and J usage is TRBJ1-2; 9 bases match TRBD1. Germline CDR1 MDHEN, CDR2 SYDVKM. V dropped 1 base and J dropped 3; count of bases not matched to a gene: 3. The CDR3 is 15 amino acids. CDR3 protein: CASSLLGTGHYGYTF. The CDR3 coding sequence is TGTGCCAGCAGTTTATTAGGGACAGGGCACTATGGCTACACCTTC.

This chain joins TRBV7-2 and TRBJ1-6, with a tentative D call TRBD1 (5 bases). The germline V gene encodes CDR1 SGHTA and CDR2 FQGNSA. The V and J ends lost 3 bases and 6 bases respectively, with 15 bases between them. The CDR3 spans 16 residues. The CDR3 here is CASSFAVGGSNSPLHF. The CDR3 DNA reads TGTGCCAGCAGCTTTGCCGTGGGGGGAAGTAATTCACCCCTCCACTTT.

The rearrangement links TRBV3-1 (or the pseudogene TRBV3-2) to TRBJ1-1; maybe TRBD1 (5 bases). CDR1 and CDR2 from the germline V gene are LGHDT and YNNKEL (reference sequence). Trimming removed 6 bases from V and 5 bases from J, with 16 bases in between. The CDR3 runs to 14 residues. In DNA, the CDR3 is TGTGCCAGCAGTCCGGGGGGACCCCGGACTGAAGCTTTCTTT. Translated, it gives CASSPGGPRTEAFF.

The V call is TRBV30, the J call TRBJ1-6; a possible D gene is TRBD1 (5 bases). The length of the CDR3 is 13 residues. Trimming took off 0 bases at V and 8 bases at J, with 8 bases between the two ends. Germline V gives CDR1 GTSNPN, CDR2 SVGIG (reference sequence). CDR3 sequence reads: CAWSVLTDSPLHF. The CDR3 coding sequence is TGTGCCTGGAGTGTCCTGACAGATTCACCCCTCCACTTT.

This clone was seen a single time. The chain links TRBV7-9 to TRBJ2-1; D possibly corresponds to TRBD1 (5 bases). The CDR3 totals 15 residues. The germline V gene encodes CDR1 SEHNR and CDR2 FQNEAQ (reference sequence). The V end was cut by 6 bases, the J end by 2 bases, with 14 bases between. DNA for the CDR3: TGTGCCAGCAGGACCCAGGGTGGCCCCTACAATGAGCAGTTCTTC. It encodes CASRTQGGPYNEQFF.

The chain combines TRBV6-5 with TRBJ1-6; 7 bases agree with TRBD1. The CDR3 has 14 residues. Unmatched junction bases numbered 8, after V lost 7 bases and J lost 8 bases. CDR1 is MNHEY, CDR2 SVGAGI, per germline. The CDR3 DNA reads TGTGCCAGCACGGCCCGGGACAGACATTCACCCCTCCACTTT. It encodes CASTARDRHSPLHF.

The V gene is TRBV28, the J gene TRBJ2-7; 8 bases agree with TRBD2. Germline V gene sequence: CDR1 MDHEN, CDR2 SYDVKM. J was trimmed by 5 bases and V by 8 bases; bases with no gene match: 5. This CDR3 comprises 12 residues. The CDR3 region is CASRGGSNEQYF. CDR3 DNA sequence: TGTGCCAGCCGGGGGGGGTCCAACGAGCAGTACTTC.

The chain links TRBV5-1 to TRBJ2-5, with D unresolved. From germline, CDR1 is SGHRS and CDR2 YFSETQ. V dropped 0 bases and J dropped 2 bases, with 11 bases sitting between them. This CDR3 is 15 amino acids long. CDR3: CASSLGAGVQETQYF. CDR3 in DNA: TGCGCCAGCAGCTTGGGGGCAGGCGTTCAAGAGACCCAGTACTTC.

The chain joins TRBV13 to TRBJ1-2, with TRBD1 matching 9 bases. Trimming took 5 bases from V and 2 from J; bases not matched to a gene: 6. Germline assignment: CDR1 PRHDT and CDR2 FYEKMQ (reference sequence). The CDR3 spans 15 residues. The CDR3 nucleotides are TGTGCCAGCAGCCGGGACAGGGATCGGAACTATGGCTACACCTTC. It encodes CASSRDRDRNYGYTF.